The 9 T cell receptor beta chains in this list originate from one sample, sequenced in a study of blood T cell repertoires in COVID-19. Measured with immunoSEQ multiplex PCR; TCRdb has only the in-frame clones, and not every one. The sample includes tens of thousands of clones, 80% to 95% seen only once; the top ten take around 2.5%. Input material: peripheral blood. Receptor source: a human donor with active COVID-19. The donor label of this sample is uncertain.

The chain recombines TRBV7-6 with TRBJ2-6; 8 bases are a match to TRBD2. Germline V gene sequence: CDR1 SGHVS, CDR2 FNYEAQ. Trimming took 5 bases from V and 0 from J; bases not matched to a gene: 9. This CDR3 has 18 residues. Written as DNA, the CDR3 is TGTGCCAGCAGCGCCCCCAGCGGGGGTACCTCTGGGGCCAACGTCCTGACTTTC. Translation: CASSAPSGGTSGANVLTF.

The chain recombines TRBV3-1 (or the pseudogene TRBV3-2) with TRBJ1-2, with D uncertain. This CDR3 has 14 amino acids. Per the germline V gene, CDR1 is LGHDT and CDR2 is YNNKEL (reference sequence). V lost 4 bases, J lost 4 bases, and 13 bases lay in between. Here the CDR3 reads CASSLNGPGYGYTF. CDR3 coding DNA: TGTGCCAGCAGCCTGAATGGGCCTGGCTATGGCTACACCTTC.

V gene TRBV7-9 combines with J gene TRBJ1-2, with TRBD1 matching over 10 bases. Trimming removed 4 bases from V and 0 bases from J; junction bases left unmatched: 5. Germline V lookup: CDR1 SEHNR, CDR2 FQNEAQ (reference sequence). This CDR3 region has 16 residues. In DNA form, the CDR3 reads TGTGCCAGCAGCTCTCAAGGACAGGGGGCTAACTATGGCTACACCTTC. Residues: CASSSQGQGANYGYTF.

The chain employs TRBV2 and TRBJ2-1, with D possibly TRBD2 on 6 matching bases. The V and J ends lost 2 bases and 10 bases respectively, with 18 bases between them. The CDR3 length is 15 residues. Germline CDR1 is SNHLY and CDR2 is FYNNEI. CDR3 sequence reads: CASSERTTGEGEQFF. The DNA of the CDR3 is TGTGCCAGCAGTGAAAGGACTACCGGCGAGGGGGAGCAGTTCTTC.

The CDR3 region is CASSHRRGAVAQETQYF. CDR3 nucleotide sequence: TGTGCCAGCAGTCACCGCCGGGGGGCCGTAGCGCAAGAGACCCAGTACTTC. V usage is TRBV2 and J usage is TRBJ2-5; D may be TRBD2 (7 bases). Trimming stripped 5 bases from V and 2 bases from J, with 21 bases between. CDR3 length: 17 amino acids. Germline V lookup: CDR1 SNHLY, CDR2 FYNNEI. The whole variable domain, remainder taken from reference TRBV2 and TRBJ2-5, is EPEVTQTPSHQVTQMGQEVILRCVPISNHLYFYWYRQILGQKVEFLVSFYNNEISEKSEIFDDQFSVERPDGSNFTLKIRSTKLEDSAMYFCASSHRRGAVAQETQYFGPGTRLLVL.

This sequence joins TRBV3-1 (or the pseudogene TRBV3-2) and TRBJ2-5; D possibly corresponds to TRBD1 (6 bases). This CDR3 region has 13 residues. Germline lookup yields CDR1 LGHDT and CDR2 YNNKEL (reference sequence). Trimming removed 8 bases at V and 5 bases at J, with 15 bases between. The CDR3 loop reads CASGQKPLETQYF. DNA of the CDR3: TGTGCCAGCGGACAGAAACCATTGGAGACCCAGTACTTC.

The J gene is TRBJ2-4, the V gene TRBV2; D might be TRBD1 (6 bases). Germline-derived CDR1 and CDR2 are SNHLY and FYNNEI. Trimming cost V 6 bases and J 2 bases, with 11 bases left between them. The CDR3 spans 14 residues. In nucleotides, the CDR3 is TGTGCCAGCAGGGATCGGGACACCAAAAACATTCAGTACTTC. It encodes CASRDRDTKNIQYF.

This sequence joins TRBV11-2 and TRBJ2-1; TRBD2 matches at 12 bases. Looked up from germline, CDR1 is SGHAT and CDR2 is FQNNGV. The V gene end was trimmed by 2 bases and the J gene end by 4 bases; junction bases not matched to a gene: 12. The CDR3 is 19 residues long. CDR3 sequence reads: CASSLTPPGLAGPYNEQFF. CDR3 DNA: TGTGCCAGCAGCTTAACGCCCCCCGGACTAGCGGGGCCGTACAATGAGCAGTTCTTC.

The chain uses TRBV15 and TRBJ2-7, with D unclear. The germline V gene has CDR1 LNHNV and CDR2 YYDKDF (reference sequence). The CDR3 spans 15 residues. V was cut by 5 bases and J by 2 bases, with 16 bases left in between. The chain's CDR3 is CATSAVFGAAYEQYF. The CDR3 DNA reads as TGTGCCACCAGCGCAGTATTCGGAGCTGCCTACGAGCAGTACTTC.